The 30 T cell receptor beta chains given below trace back to one sample, sequenced in a study of T cells in Graves' hyperthyroidism and ophthalmopathy. Amplification of TCR beta CDR3 regions used RNA as the template. HTBI primers were used for first-round RT-PCR of the TCR CDR3. TCRdb re-derived calls from the multiplex PCR reads in MiXCR, one entry per CDR3 protein. The data contain 650,000 to 700,000 distinct CDR3 sequences, roughly 17% of them seen just once; the ten biggest clones take up roughly a sixth. Sequenced material: blood. These receptors all come from a man aged 50 or older with Graves' hyperthyroidism.

This clonotype was seen only a few times. The V call is TRBV6-1, the J call TRBJ2-5; D may match TRBD1 or TRBD2 (5 bases each). V lost 8 bases and J 5 bases, leaving 15 bases between the germline ends. The CDR3 consists of 13 residues. Germline V gene sequence: CDR1 MNHNS, CDR2 SASEGT. The CDR3 DNA follows: TGTGCCAGCGAAGCGACGTGGGGGGAGACCCAGTACTTC. Its protein is CASEATWGETQYF.

In this sample, this clonotype turned up a few times. The V gene is TRBV15, the J gene TRBJ2-1, with TRBD2 identical over 7 bases. Losses at the gene ends were 1 base for V and 3 bases for J; bases not matched to a gene: 6. Germline assignment: CDR1 LNHNV and CDR2 YYDKDF (reference sequence). The CDR3 spans 16 residues. In DNA form, the CDR3 reads TGTGCCACCAGCAGAGGACTAGCAAACGTCTACAATGAGCAGTTCTTC. This gives the protein CATSRGLANVYNEQFF.

V usage is TRBV13 and J usage is TRBJ2-1; possible D gene TRBD2, 5 bases. The length of the CDR3 is 15 residues. Germline CDR1 PRHDT, CDR2 FYEKMQ (reference sequence). The ends were cut back, 4 bases at V and 10 bases at J, with 20 bases in the middle. Here the CDR3 reads CASSSTRSVGREQFF. The CDR3 nucleotides are TGTGCCAGCAGCTCCACTAGATCGGTTGGTCGAGAGCAGTTCTTC.

The chain couples TRBV20-1 to TRBJ1-5; no firm D call. The germline CDR1 and CDR2 sequences are DFQATT and SNEGSKA (reference sequence). V was shortened by 0 bases and J by 13 bases, with 22 bases between the two germline ends. The CDR3 sequence is 15 residues long. The CDR3 reads CSARDYAGSNQAQHF. The CDR3 coding sequence is TGCAGTGCTAGAGATTACGCAGGTTCCAATCAGGCGCAGCATTTT.

The V call is TRBV4-2, the J call TRBJ2-7, with 7 bases identical to TRBD1. The germline CDR1 and CDR2 sequences are LGHNA and YNFKEQ. The CDR3 loop spans 15 amino acids. V shed 3 bases and J 5 bases; nucleotides not matched to a gene: 10. CDR3 sequence: CASSQPGQATHEQYF. In DNA form, the CDR3 reads TGTGCCAGCAGCCAGCCAGGACAGGCAACCCACGAGCAGTACTTC.

The V call is TRBV4-3, the J call TRBJ2-7; no reliable D call. The CDR3 loop spans 15 amino acids. V was cut by 1 base and J by 0 bases, with 10 bases left in between. Germline V gene lookup returns CDR1 LGHNA and CDR2 YSLEER. CDR3 DNA sequence: TGCGCCAGCAGCCAAGGTGTTGTTAGCTCCTACGAGCAGTACTTC. It encodes CASSQGVVSSYEQYF.

This clonotype was counted between two and nine times. The rearrangement links TRBV20-1 to TRBJ2-2; no clear D gene. Germline V CDR1 and CDR2: DFQATT, SNEGSKA (reference sequence). V was clipped by 3 bases and J by 1 base, with 15 bases between them. This CDR3 region has 16 residues. The CDR3 DNA reads TGCAGTGCTAGTAGTAGTGATTTCAGGAACACCGGGGAGCTGTTTTTT. Its translation is CSASSSDFRNTGELFF.

Many counts were recorded for this clonotype. J is TRBJ1-2 and V is TRBV2; TRBD1 agrees at 10 bases. V lost 7 bases and J lost 4; bases outside the gene matches: 9. CDR1 is SNHLY and CDR2 is FYNNEI in the germline V gene. The CDR3 loop spans 15 amino acids. DNA for the CDR3: TGTGCCAGCAACAACAGGGACAGGGGATCCTATGGCTACACCTTC. This sequence encodes CASNNRDRGSYGYTF.

The chain is built from TRBV7-2 and TRBJ2-1, with 12 bases that match TRBD2. The CDR3 sequence is 19 residues long. The V gene's germline CDR1 is SGHTA and CDR2 FQGNSA. V trimming: 5 bases; J trimming: 1 base; junction bases outside the gene matches: 12. In DNA form, the CDR3 reads TGTGCCAGCAGCGCAGGTGTACTAGCGGGAGGTTCTTCCTACAATGAGCAGTTCTTC. It is translated as CASSAGVLAGGSSYNEQFF.

The chain has TRBV4-3 and TRBJ2-3; D remains unclear. The V and J ends lost 0 bases and 0 bases respectively, with 13 bases between them. The CDR3 has 17 residues. Per germline, CDR1 LGHNA and CDR2 YSLEER. The CDR3 is CASSQDLVATSTDTQYF. CDR3 nucleotides: TGCGCCAGCAGCCAAGATCTAGTGGCGACCAGCACAGATACGCAGTATTTT.

The chain joins TRBV4-1 to TRBJ2-3; 9 bases match TRBD1. CDR1 is MGHRA, CDR2 YSYEKL, per germline. This CDR3 comprises 14 residues. The V gene end was trimmed by 1 base and the J gene end by 6 bases; junction bases not matched to a gene: 2. The CDR3 spells CASSQGTGEDTQYF. CDR3 nucleotides: TGCGCCAGCAGCCAAGGGACAGGGGAGGATACGCAGTATTTT.

This clonotype was seen many times. CDR3 sequence reads: CASSVMKGQWNYGYTF. CDR3 nucleotides: TGTGCCAGCAGTGTGATGAAGGGACAATGGAACTATGGCTACACCTTC. This chain connects TRBV2 to TRBJ1-2, with a tentative D call TRBD1 (6 bases). This CDR3 is 16 amino acids long. Looked up from germline, CDR1 is SNHLY and CDR2 is FYNNEI. V lost 4 bases to trimming and J lost 2 bases, with 17 bases between them.

The J gene is TRBJ1-1, the V gene TRBV18, with TRBD1 matching over 8 bases. The CDR3 contains 15 residues. Germline CDR1 KGHSH, CDR2 LQKENI. The V gene end was trimmed by 4 bases and the J gene end by 7 bases; junction bases not matched to a gene: 11. The CDR3: CASSLRTGSIGEAFF. As DNA, the CDR3 is TGTGCCAGCTCACTAAGGACAGGGTCGATTGGTGAAGCTTTCTTT.

Details on this clonotype: This may be a read error, as it is one base from a much larger clone. This chain links TRBV10-3 with TRBJ2-3; 9 bases match TRBD2. After removal of 7 bases from V and 4 bases from J, the junction contained 9 bases not matched to a gene. The CDR3 runs to 15 residues. The germline V gene has CDR1 ENHRY and CDR2 SYGVKD. The CDR3 DNA follows: TGTGCCATCAAGCCTAGCGGGGTGAGCGCAGATACGCAGTATTTT. Amino acids: CAIKPSGVSADTQYF.

This clonotype has a handful of counts. The V gene is TRBV2, the J gene TRBJ2-7; 9 bases are a match to TRBD1. J lost 5 bases, V lost 8 bases, and 13 bases had no gene match. Germline values: CDR1 SNHLY, CDR2 FYNNEI. The CDR3 totals 15 residues. The CDR3, as DNA: TGTGCCAGCCTTAACTCCGGGACAGGGTCCAACGAGCAGTACTTC. Its protein product is CASLNSGTGSNEQYF.

This clonotype occurred many times. J is TRBJ1-1 and V is TRBV19; no clear D gene. Germline assignment: CDR1 LNHDA and CDR2 SQIVND (reference sequence). CDR3 length equals 13 residues. V was pared by 5 bases and J by 4 bases, with 11 bases between. The CDR3 DNA reads as TGTGCCAGTAGTCCCCAAATTGGCACTGAAGCTTTCTTT. Translating it yields CASSPQIGTEAFF. The whole variable domain, remainder taken from reference TRBV19 and TRBJ1-1, is DGGITQSPKYLFRKEGQNVTLSCEQNLNHDAMYWYRQDPGQGLRLIYYSQIVNDFQKGDIAEGYSVSREKKESFPLTVTSAQKNPTAFYLCASSPQIGTEAFFGQGTRLTVV.

This clonotype was recorded at least ten times. The chain has TRBV30 and TRBJ2-5, with 11 bases that match TRBD2. The ends lost 5 bases at V and 7 bases at J; junction bases unmatched: 9. The V gene's germline CDR1 is GTSNPN and CDR2 SVGIG (reference sequence). This CDR3 has 14 amino acids. In DNA, the CDR3 is TGTGCCTGGGCTCTAGCGGGAGGAGTAGGGACCCAGTACTTC. Translation: CAWALAGGVGTQYF.

Worth noting for this clonotype: It may be a read error: a sequence one base away is much more abundant. The chain joins TRBV10-3 to TRBJ2-5; 9 bases match TRBD2. J gave up 5 bases and V 0 bases, and 7 bases lay outside the gene matches. This CDR3 has 16 amino acids. Germline lookup yields CDR1 ENHRY and CDR2 SYGVKD. This CDR3 is CAISESCGRALETQYF. The CDR3, as DNA: TGTGCCATCAGTGAGTCATGCGGGAGGGCCTTGGAGACCCAGTACTTC.

In this sample, this clonotype turned up a few times. The chain uses TRBV13 and TRBJ1-1; 7 bases are a match to TRBD1. CDR1 is PRHDT and CDR2 is FYEKMQ in the germline V gene (reference sequence). The CDR3 loop spans 14 amino acids. The junction had 7 bases not matched to a gene; V was cut back by 5 bases and J by 4 bases. This CDR3 is CASSSQGGVTEAFF. CDR3 coding DNA: TGTGCCAGCAGCAGCCAGGGGGGAGTCACTGAAGCTTTCTTT.

This clonotype was picked up a small number of times. This rearrangement joins TRBV10-3 to TRBJ1-2; 8 nucleotides agree with TRBD1. Germline loops: CDR1 ENHRY, CDR2 SYGVKD. The CDR3 has 15 residues. J gave up 4 bases and V 10 bases, and 14 bases lay outside the gene matches. CDR3 residues: CATRDRPSRLYGYTF. As DNA, the CDR3 is TGTGCCACAAGGGACAGGCCCTCGCGGCTCTATGGCTACACCTTC.

This clonotype occurred many times. The J gene is TRBJ2-3, the V gene TRBV18; D gene unclear. This CDR3 is 15 amino acids long. Germline assignment: CDR1 KGHSH and CDR2 LQKENI. V was clipped by 1 base and J by 6 bases, with 14 bases between them. In nucleotides, the CDR3 is TGTGCCAGCTCACCACGGGCGGCGAAAGGGGATACGCAGTATTTT. This translates into CASSPRAAKGDTQYF.

V and J are TRBV20-1 and TRBJ1-1, with D unclear. This CDR3 spans 14 amino acids. Per germline, CDR1 DFQATT and CDR2 SNEGSKA (reference sequence). V lost 6 bases, J lost 3 bases, and 17 bases lay in between. CDR3 coding DNA: TGCAGTGCCCCAGCGTCGGAAAGGCACACTGAAGCTTTCTTT. It codes for CSAPASERHTEAFF.

The chain has TRBV19 and TRBJ2-1; 7 positions agree with TRBD2. Losses at the gene ends were 2 bases for V and 3 bases for J; bases not matched to a gene: 4. The CDR3 extends over 15 amino acids. The germline CDR1 and CDR2 sequences are LNHDA and SQIVND (reference sequence). Here the CDR3 reads CASSIREGIYNEQFF. The CDR3 DNA follows: TGTGCCAGTAGTATAAGGGAGGGGATCTACAATGAGCAGTTCTTC.

Only a few counts were recorded for this clonotype. The V and J genes are TRBV7-9 and TRBJ2-7; 12 bases fit TRBD2. Germline V gives CDR1 SEHNR, CDR2 FQNEAQ (reference sequence). After removal of 4 bases from V and 5 bases from J, the junction contained 12 bases not matched to a gene. This CDR3 has 17 residues. CDR3 nucleotides: TGTGCCAGCAGCTCAACTGCCCGACTAGCGGGAGTGGACGAGCAGTACTTC. Its protein is CASSSTARLAGVDEQYF. Full variable domain (outside the CDR3, taken from reference TRBV7-9 and TRBJ2-7): DTGVSQNPRHKITKRGQNVTFRCDPISEHNRLYWYRQTLGQGPEFLTYFQNEAQLEKSRLLSDRFSAERPKGSFSTLEIQRTEQGDSAMYLCASSSTARLAGVDEQYFGPGTRLTVT.

This clonotype came up a few times. The chain couples TRBV27 to TRBJ2-1; 7 nucleotides align to TRBD1. This CDR3 is 14 amino acids long. V was clipped by 6 bases and J by 8 bases; unmatched bases: 10. Germline loops: CDR1 MNHEY, CDR2 SMNVEV (reference sequence). DNA of the CDR3: TGTGCCAGCAGACTTAGAGGGGGCAAGGATGAGCAGTTCTTC. Translating it yields CASRLRGGKDEQFF.

This chain links TRBV29-1 with TRBJ1-3, with 7 bases that match TRBD1. This CDR3 has 14 amino acids. Unmatched junction bases numbered 2, after V lost 0 bases and J lost 3 bases. CDR1 is SQVTM and CDR2 is ANQGSEA in the germline V gene. The CDR3 nucleotides read TGCAGCGTTGAAGACCCAGGGGGTGGAAACACCATATATTTT. It translates to CSVEDPGGGNTIYF.

This clonotype showed up many times. DNA for the CDR3: TGTGCCAGCAGTATAAGGACCGCCAATCAGCCCCAGCATTTT. Translating gives CASSIRTANQPQHF. This chain uses TRBV2 with TRBJ1-5; D ambiguous. V was clipped by 5 bases and J by 3 bases, with 11 bases between them. Germline assignment: CDR1 SNHLY and CDR2 FYNNEI. The CDR3 consists of 14 residues.

V gene TRBV7-3 combines with J gene TRBJ2-5; 7 nucleotides match TRBD1. The germline V gene encodes CDR1 SGHTA and CDR2 FQGTGA. The CDR3 runs 14 residues. V lost 5 bases and J lost 5; bases outside the gene matches: 8. CDR3 sequence reads: CASSLTGIGETQYF. The CDR3 DNA sequence: TGTGCCAGCAGCCTGACAGGGATAGGCGAGACCCAGTACTTC.

CDR3 DNA: TGTGCCTGGAGTGTGATGGCCAATCAGCCCCAGCATTTT. Its protein product is CAWSVMANQPQHF. The chain uses TRBV30 and TRBJ1-5; D not resolved. The CDR3 has 13 amino acids. Per the germline V gene, CDR1 is GTSNPN and CDR2 is SVGIG (reference sequence). V lost 0 bases, J lost 3 bases, and 6 bases lay in between.

This clonotype was seen at least ten times. V and J are TRBV11-2 and TRBJ2-7; D is ambiguous. V shed 0 bases and J shed 6 bases, with 9 bases lying between them. Germline V gene lookup returns CDR1 SGHAT and CDR2 FQNNGV. There are 13 residues in the CDR3. The CDR3 spells CASSLDGGTEQYF. CDR3 in DNA: TGTGCCAGCAGCTTAGATGGCGGTACCGAGCAGTACTTC.